This TCR beta chain was sequenced in a study of T-cell memory formation after mild COVID-19. This clonotype was seen a few times. Its antigen is as yet unknown. MiXCR, applied by TCRdb to the 5' RACE reads, yields one record per CDR3 protein. The sample yields 150,000 to 200,000 distinct CDR3 sequences, about 28% seen once. Study-wide results and limits: Prior to infection, memory already included some responding clones, suggesting cross-reactive memory joined.

The source is an adult woman who had mild COVID-19 (a few samples of this study predate the infection). Cell type and time point are not known. Sequenced input: PBMCs or a T cell subset sorted from them (not recorded which).

The CDR3 loop is CSARATDQETQYF. The CDR3 coding sequence is TGCAGTGCTAGAGCCACTGATCAAGAGACCCAGTACTTC. The V gene is TRBV20-1, the J gene TRBJ2-5; D is uncertain. Per the germline V gene, CDR1 is DFQATT and CDR2 is SNEGSKA (reference sequence). The V end was cut by 1 base, the J end by 2 bases, with 8 bases between. CDR3 length: 13 amino acids.